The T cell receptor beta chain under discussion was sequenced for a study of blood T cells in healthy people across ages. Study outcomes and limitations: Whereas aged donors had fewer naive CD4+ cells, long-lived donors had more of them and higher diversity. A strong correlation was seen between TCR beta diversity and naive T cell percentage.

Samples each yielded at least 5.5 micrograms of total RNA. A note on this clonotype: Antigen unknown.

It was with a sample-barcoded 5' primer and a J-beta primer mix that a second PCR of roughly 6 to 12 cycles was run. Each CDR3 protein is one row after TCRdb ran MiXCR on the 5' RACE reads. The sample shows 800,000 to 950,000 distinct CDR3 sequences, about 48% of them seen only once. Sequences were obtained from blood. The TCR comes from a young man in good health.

CDR3 nucleotides: TGTGCCAGCAGCTACAGGGGGCGCGAGCAGTTCTTC. Its protein product is CASSYRGREQFF. The genes are TRBV12-3 or TRBV12-4 and TRBJ2-1; 9 bases match TRBD1. The CDR3 sequence is 12 residues long. J lost 10 bases, V lost 6 bases, and 4 bases had no gene match.